The subject of this entry is one T cell receptor beta chain. Its antigen remains unknown. Each CDR3 protein gets one entry after TCRdb re-called the 5' RACE reads with MiXCR. The sample lists hundreds of thousands of distinct CDR3 sequences, approximately 13% occurring once. These data belong to a study of T cells after yellow fever vaccination. Study at large: Any fraction with a low cell number was prepared using SMART-Seq v4 Ultra Low Input.

The CDR3 spans 11 residues. Deletions cut 4 bases from V and 8 bases from J, with 8 bases between. Germline-derived CDR1 and CDR2 are SGHRS and YFSETQ. Notes on the study in general: From the bulk population, abundant clonotypes could contaminate and appear within FACS-sorted repertoires.

The clonotype was recovered from a man in his thirties or forties who received the YFV17D yellow fever vaccine. This chain links TRBV5-1 with TRBJ2-3; D is unclear. The source material was PBMCs, sampled on the day of the yellow fever booster vaccination. In nucleotides, the CDR3 is TGCGCCAGCAGCGGGCTTTTTACGCAGTATTTT. This translates into CASSGLFTQYF.